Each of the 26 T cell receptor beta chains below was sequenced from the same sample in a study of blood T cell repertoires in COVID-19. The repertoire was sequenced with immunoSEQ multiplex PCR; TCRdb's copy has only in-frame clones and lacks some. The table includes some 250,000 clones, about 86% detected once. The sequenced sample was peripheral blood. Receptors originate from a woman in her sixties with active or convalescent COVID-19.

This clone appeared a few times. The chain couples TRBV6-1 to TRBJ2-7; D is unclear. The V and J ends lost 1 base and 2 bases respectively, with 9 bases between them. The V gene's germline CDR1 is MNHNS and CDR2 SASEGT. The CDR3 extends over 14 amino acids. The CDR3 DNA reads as TGTGCCAGCAGTGAAGGCAGCGCCCCCTACGAGCAGTACTTC. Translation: CASSEGSAPYEQYF.

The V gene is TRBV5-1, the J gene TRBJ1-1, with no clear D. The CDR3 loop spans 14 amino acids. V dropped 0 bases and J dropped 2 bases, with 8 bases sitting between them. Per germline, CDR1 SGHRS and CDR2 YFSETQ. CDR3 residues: CASSLGGANTEAFF. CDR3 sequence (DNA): TGCGCCAGCAGCTTGGGTGGAGCAAACACTGAAGCTTTCTTT. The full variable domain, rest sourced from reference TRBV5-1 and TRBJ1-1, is KAGVTQTPRYLIKTRGQQVTLSCSPISGHRSVSWYQQTPGQGLQFLFEYFSETQRNKGNFPGRFSGRQFSNSRSEMNVSTLELGDSALYLCASSLGGANTEAFFGQGTRLTVV.

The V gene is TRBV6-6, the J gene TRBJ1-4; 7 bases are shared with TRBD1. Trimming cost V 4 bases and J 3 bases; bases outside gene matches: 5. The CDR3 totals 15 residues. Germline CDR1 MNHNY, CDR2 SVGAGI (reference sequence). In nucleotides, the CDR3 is TGTGCCAGCAGTTCAAGGACAGGATCTAATGAAAAACTGTTTTTT. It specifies CASSSRTGSNEKLFF.

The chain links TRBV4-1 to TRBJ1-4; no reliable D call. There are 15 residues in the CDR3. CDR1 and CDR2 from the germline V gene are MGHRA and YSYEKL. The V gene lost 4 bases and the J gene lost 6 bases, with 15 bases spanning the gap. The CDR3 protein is CASSRPRGSHEKLFF. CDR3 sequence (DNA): TGCGCCAGCAGCCGGCCACGGGGTTCTCATGAAAAACTGTTTTTT.

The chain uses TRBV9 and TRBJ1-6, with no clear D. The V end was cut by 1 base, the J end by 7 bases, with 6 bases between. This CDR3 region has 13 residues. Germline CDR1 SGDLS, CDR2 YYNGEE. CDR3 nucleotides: TGTGCCAGCAGCGTATCAGGCAATTCACCCCTCCACTTT. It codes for CASSVSGNSPLHF.

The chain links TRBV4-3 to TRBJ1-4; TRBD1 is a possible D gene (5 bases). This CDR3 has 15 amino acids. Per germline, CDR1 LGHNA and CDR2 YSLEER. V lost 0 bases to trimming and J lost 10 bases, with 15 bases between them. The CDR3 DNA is TGCGCCAGCAGCCAAGATAGCTCACAGGCCCCAAAACTGTTTTTT. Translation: CASSQDSSQAPKLFF.

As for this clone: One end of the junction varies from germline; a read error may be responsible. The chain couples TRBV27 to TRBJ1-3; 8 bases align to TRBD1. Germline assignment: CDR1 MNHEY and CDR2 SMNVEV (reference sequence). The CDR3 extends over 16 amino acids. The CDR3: CASSLSWTGTGNTIYF. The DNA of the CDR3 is TGTGCCAGCAGTCTATCATGGACAGGGACTGGAAACACCATATATTTT.

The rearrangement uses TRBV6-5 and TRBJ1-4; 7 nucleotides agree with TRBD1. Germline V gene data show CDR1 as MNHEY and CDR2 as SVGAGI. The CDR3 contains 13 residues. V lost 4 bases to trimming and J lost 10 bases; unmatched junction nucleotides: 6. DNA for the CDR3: TGTGCCAGCAGTTTGAACAGGGGCGGAAAACTGTTTTTT. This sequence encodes CASSLNRGGKLFF.

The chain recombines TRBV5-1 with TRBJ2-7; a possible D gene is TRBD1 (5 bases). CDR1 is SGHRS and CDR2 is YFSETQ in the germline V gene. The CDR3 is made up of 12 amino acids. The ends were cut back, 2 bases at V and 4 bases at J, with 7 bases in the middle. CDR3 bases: TGCGCCAGCAGCTTCCAGGGTTACGAGCAGTACTTC. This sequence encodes CASSFQGYEQYF.

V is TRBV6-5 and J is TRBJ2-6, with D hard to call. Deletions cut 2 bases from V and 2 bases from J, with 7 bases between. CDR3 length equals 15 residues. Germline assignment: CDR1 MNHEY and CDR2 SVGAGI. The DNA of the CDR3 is TGTGCCAGCAGTTACGGTGCGCCTGGGGCCAACGTCCTGACTTTC. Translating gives CASSYGAPGANVLTF.

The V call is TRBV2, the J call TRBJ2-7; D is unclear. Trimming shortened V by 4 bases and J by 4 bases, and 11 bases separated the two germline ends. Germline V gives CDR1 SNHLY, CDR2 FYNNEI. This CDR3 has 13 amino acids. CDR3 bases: TGTGCCAGCAGTGGGTTTAACGGGTACGAGCAGTACTTC. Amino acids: CASSGFNGYEQYF.

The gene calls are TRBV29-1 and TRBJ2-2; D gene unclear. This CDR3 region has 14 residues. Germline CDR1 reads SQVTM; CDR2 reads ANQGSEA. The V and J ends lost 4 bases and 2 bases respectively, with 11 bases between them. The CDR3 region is CSVAGAANTGELFF. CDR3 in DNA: TGCAGCGTTGCCGGTGCCGCTAACACCGGGGAGCTGTTTTTT.

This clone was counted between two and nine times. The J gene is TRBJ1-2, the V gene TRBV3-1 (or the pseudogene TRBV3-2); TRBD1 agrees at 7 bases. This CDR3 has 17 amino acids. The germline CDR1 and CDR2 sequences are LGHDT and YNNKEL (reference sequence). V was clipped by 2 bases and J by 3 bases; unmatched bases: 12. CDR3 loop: CASSQRRDRDGDYGYTF. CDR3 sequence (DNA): TGTGCCAGCAGCCAACGTAGAGACAGGGATGGGGACTATGGCTACACCTTC.

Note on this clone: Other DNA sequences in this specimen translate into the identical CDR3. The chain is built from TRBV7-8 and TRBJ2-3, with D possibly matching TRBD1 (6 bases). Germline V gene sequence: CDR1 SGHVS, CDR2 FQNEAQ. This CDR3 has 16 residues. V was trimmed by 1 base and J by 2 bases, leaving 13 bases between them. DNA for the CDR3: TGTGCCAGCAGCTTAGTATCAGGGGCGCCCACAGATACGCAGTATTTT. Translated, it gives CASSLVSGAPTDTQYF.

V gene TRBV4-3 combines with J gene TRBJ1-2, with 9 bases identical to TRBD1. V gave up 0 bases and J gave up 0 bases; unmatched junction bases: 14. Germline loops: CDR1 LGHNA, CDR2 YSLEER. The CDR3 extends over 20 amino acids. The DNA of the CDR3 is TGCGCCAGCAGCCAAGACGCCGGGACAGGGCGATTTCGGGCTAACTATGGCTACACCTTC. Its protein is CASSQDAGTGRFRANYGYTF.

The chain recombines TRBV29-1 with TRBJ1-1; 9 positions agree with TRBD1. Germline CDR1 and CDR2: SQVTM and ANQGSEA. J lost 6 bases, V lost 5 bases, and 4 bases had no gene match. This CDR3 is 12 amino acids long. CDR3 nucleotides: TGCAGCGTTATGACAGGGGGTCCTGAAGCTTTCTTT. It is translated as CSVMTGGPEAFF. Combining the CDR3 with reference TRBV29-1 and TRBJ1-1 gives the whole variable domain SAVISQKPSRDICQRGTSLTIQCQVDSQVTMMFWYRQQPGQSLTLIATANQGSEATYESGFVIDKFPISRPNLTFSTLTVSNMSPEDSSIYLCSVMTGGPEAFFGQGTRLTVV.

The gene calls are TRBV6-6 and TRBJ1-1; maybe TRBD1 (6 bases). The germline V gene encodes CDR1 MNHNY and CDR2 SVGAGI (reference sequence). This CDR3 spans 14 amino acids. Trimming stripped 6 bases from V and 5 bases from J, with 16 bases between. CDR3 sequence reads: CASSPFRGDTEAFF. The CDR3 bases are TGTGCCAGCAGCCCTTTCAGGGGAGATACTGAAGCTTTCTTT.

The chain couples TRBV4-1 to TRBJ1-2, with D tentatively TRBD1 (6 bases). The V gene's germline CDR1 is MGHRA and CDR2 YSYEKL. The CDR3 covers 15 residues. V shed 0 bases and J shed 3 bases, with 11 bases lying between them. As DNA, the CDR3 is TGCGCCAGCAGCCAAGAAGGAACAGGGCACTATGGCTACACCTTC. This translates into CASSQEGTGHYGYTF.

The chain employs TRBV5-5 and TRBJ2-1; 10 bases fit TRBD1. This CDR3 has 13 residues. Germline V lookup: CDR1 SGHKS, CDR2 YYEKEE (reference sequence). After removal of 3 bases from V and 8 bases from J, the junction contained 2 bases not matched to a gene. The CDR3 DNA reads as TGTGCCAGCAGCTCCGGGACAGGGGATGAGCAGTTCTTC. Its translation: CASSSGTGDEQFF.

The CDR3 region has the DNA TGTGCCAGCAGTACCGGGACAGGGGGCTACAATGAGCAGTTCTTC. It translates to CASSTGTGGYNEQFF. This sequence joins TRBV28 and TRBJ2-1; 11 nucleotides agree with TRBD1. Germline trimming cut 5 bases from V and 3 bases from J; bases unmatched to any gene: 3. The CDR3 covers 15 residues. CDR1 and CDR2 from the germline V gene are MDHEN and SYDVKM.

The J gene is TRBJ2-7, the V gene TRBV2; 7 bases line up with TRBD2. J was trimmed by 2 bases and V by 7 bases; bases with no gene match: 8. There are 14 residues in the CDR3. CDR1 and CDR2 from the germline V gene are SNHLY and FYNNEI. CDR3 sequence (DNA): TGTGCCAGCAATAGCGGGCAGTGGCCCTACGAGCAGTACTTC. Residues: CASNSGQWPYEQYF.

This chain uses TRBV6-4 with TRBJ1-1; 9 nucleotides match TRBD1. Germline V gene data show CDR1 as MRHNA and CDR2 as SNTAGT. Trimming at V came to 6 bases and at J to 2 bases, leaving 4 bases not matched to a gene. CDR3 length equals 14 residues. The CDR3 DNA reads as TGTGCCAGCAGATTGGACAGGGGAAACACTGAAGCTTTCTTT. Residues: CASRLDRGNTEAFF.

In DNA, the CDR3 is TGTGCCAGCAGCTTAAATCGGGGAGCCTACGAGCAGTACTTC. Translation gives CASSLNRGAYEQYF. This chain joins TRBV11-2 and TRBJ2-7, with a weak D call TRBD2 (5 bases). In germline, CDR1 is SGHAT, CDR2 FQNNGV. The V end was cut by 2 bases, the J end by 2 bases, with 10 bases between. The CDR3 loop spans 14 amino acids.

The CDR3 sequence is CASSPPGLQETQYF. The DNA of the CDR3 is TGTGCCAGCAGCCCCCCGGGACTCCAAGAGACCCAGTACTTC. V usage is TRBV7-9 and J usage is TRBJ2-5; tentative D call: TRBD2 (6 bases). The germline V gene has CDR1 SEHNR and CDR2 FQNEAQ (reference sequence). The V end was cut by 5 bases, the J end by 1 base, with 11 bases between. CDR3 length equals 14 residues. Full variable domain (remainder filled in from reference TRBV7-9 and TRBJ2-5): DTGVSQNPRHKITKRGQNVTFRCDPISEHNRLYWYRQTLGQGPEFLTYFQNEAQLEKSRLLSDRFSAERPKGSFSTLEIQRTEQGDSAMYLCASSPPGLQETQYFGPGTRLLVL.

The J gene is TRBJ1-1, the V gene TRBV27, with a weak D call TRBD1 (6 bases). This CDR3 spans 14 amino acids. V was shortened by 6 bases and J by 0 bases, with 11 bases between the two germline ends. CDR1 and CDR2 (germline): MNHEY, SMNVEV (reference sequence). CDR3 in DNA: TGTGCCAGCAGCATACAGGGTCTGAACACTGAAGCTTTCTTT. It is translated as CASSIQGLNTEAFF.

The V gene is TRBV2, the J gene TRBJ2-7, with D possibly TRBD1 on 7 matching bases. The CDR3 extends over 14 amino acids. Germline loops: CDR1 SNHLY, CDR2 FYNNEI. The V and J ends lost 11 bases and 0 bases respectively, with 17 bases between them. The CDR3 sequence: CAGGTEAYSYEQYF. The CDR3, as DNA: TGTGCCGGAGGGACAGAGGCCTACTCCTACGAGCAGTACTTC.